Presented here are 15 T cell receptor beta chains from one specimen sequenced in a study of post-analysis software for immune sequencing data. These receptors' antigens are unknown. Findings and caveats of the study: The five TRBV segments detected at higher frequency in patients than in controls included TRBV5-6, TRBV5-1 and TRBV20-1.

Tagging with unique molecular identifiers was a feature of the TCR beta cDNA libraries. In TCRdb, the PCR reads were re-called with MiXCR into one record per CDR3 protein. The sample carries some 240,000 distinct CDR3 sequences, around 34% recorded once. Input material: blood. The receptors were gathered from a girl aged 5-17 years with multiple sclerosis.

The V gene is TRBV10-3, the J gene TRBJ2-1; maybe TRBD1 (5 bases). Germline CDR1 ENHRY, CDR2 SYGVKD. The CDR3 length is 14 residues. Trimming took 3 bases from V and 13 from J, leaving 19 bases between them. In DNA, the CDR3 is TGTGCCATCAGTGACGGGTCAGTCCCCAGGGAACAGTTCTTC. This encodes CAISDGSVPREQFF.

The table lists this clonotype with a few counts. The V gene is TRBV14, the J gene TRBJ2-1; 7 bases map to TRBD1. The CDR3 is 16 residues long. Germline assignment: CDR1 SGHDN and CDR2 FVKESK. Germline trimming cut 1 base from V and 8 bases from J; bases unmatched to any gene: 11. This CDR3 is CASSQARGRGLDEQFF. The CDR3 DNA reads TGTGCCAGCAGCCAAGCCAGGGGGAGAGGTCTTGATGAGCAGTTCTTC.

As regards this clonotype: This may be a read error: a much more frequent sequence differs by one nucleotide. This chain joins TRBV7-9 and TRBJ2-1; no firm D call. In germline, CDR1 is SEHNR, CDR2 FQNEAQ (reference sequence). The CDR3 runs to 15 residues. With 8 bases removed from V and 5 bases from J, the gap between germline ends came to 19 bases. The CDR3 DNA is TGTGCCAGCGGCTCAGACCTACTAAGGGACAATGAGCAGTTCTTC. This gives the protein CASGSDLLRDNEQFF. Based on the CDR3 plus reference TRBV7-9 and TRBJ2-1, the full variable domain is DTGVSQNPRHKITKRGQNVTFRCDPISEHNRLYWYRQTLGQGPEFLTYFQNEAQLEKSRLLSDRFSAERPKGSFSTLEIQRTEQGDSAMYLCASGSDLLRDNEQFFGPGTRLTVL.

This clonotype has a handful of counts. V gene TRBV4-2 combines with J gene TRBJ2-1, with TRBD2 matching 8 bases. The ends lost 0 bases at V and 6 bases at J; junction bases unmatched: 7. Germline V gene sequence: CDR1 LGHNA, CDR2 YNFKEQ. CDR3 size: 16 residues. The CDR3 DNA sequence: TGTGCCAGCAGCCAAGAACCGAGCGGGAGTTGCAATGAGCAGTTCTTC. Translating gives CASSQEPSGSCNEQFF.

At least ten counts were recorded for this clonotype. This chain joins TRBV20-1 and TRBJ2-1; D may be TRBD2 (6 bases). The CDR3 has 14 residues. Trimming pared 4 bases from V and 5 bases from J, leaving 15 bases between. CDR1 is DFQATT, CDR2 SNEGSKA, per germline (reference sequence). The CDR3 nucleotides are TGCAGTGCTACTTCGGGACTTGCAAACAATGAGCAGTTCTTC. It is translated as CSATSGLANNEQFF.

The chain recombines TRBV7-2 with TRBJ1-5, with a weak D call TRBD1 (5 bases). Germline values: CDR1 SGHTA, CDR2 FQGNSA. V was trimmed by 4 bases and J by 7 bases, leaving 17 bases between them. This CDR3 comprises 15 residues. The CDR3 sequence: CASSSGRGARQPQHF. The CDR3 nucleotides read TGTGCCAGCAGCTCGGGACGAGGGGCGCGACAGCCCCAGCATTTT.

This clonotype was seen repeatedly, ten times or more. The gene calls are TRBV14 and TRBJ1-4; D possibly corresponds to TRBD1 (6 bases). The CDR3 contains 16 residues. V shed 0 bases and J shed 6 bases, with 14 bases lying between them. Per germline, CDR1 SGHDN and CDR2 FVKESK. In DNA form, the CDR3 reads TGTGCCAGCAGCCAAGATACGGGCAGGGGAGATGAAAAACTGTTTTTT. Translated, it gives CASSQDTGRGDEKLFF.

This clonotype was counted ten times or more. The rearrangement joins TRBV7-9 to TRBJ1-6; 10 nucleotides agree with TRBD1. Germline CDR1 is SEHNR and CDR2 is FQNEAQ (reference sequence). Losses at the gene ends were 5 bases for V and 10 bases for J; bases not matched to a gene: 8. The CDR3 length is 15 residues. CDR3 nucleotides: TGTGCCAGCAGCCAGGGACAGGGGCGGAACTCACCCCTCCACTTT. It codes for CASSQGQGRNSPLHF.

This chain connects TRBV20-1 to TRBJ2-1, with D maybe TRBD1 (5 bases). In germline, CDR1 is DFQATT, CDR2 SNEGSKA (reference sequence). The CDR3 length is 10 residues. Trimming took off 7 bases at V and 10 bases at J, with 11 bases between the two ends. The CDR3 DNA reads TGCAGTGGCAGGGCGCAGGAGCAGTTCTTC. Translation: CSGRAQEQFF.

J is TRBJ2-3 and V is TRBV7-8; possible D gene TRBD1, 5 bases. The CDR3 contains 15 residues. The germline V gene encodes CDR1 SGHVS and CDR2 FQNEAQ. V shed 7 bases and J shed 8 bases, with 22 bases lying between them. The DNA of the CDR3 is TGTGCCAGCACCCCTGGGGCCGTGCTTCAAGGTACGCAGTATTTT. Its protein is CASTPGAVLQGTQYF.

On this clonotype itself: Just one base apart from a much larger clone, this may be a read error. V is TRBV12-3 or TRBV12-4 and J is TRBJ1-4; D ambiguous. The CDR3 has 13 amino acids. Trimming stripped 8 bases from V and 10 bases from J, with 17 bases between. The CDR3: CASGNDYVGKLFF. The CDR3 DNA follows: TGTGCCAGCGGAAACGACTATGTTGGAAAACTGTTTTTT.

The rearrangement links TRBV20-1 to TRBJ2-5; 8 bases match TRBD2. The ends lost 6 bases at V and 5 bases at J; junction bases unmatched: 11. The CDR3 is 14 residues long. CDR1 DFQATT and CDR2 SNEGSKA come from the germline V gene (reference sequence). In nucleotides, the CDR3 is TGCAGTGCAAGTCTCGGGGGGGCGAGGGAGACCCAGTACTTC. As protein: CSASLGGARETQYF.

This rearrangement joins TRBV5-1 to TRBJ2-1; 12 positions agree with TRBD2. The CDR3 extends over 17 amino acids. V gave up 6 bases and J gave up 3 bases; unmatched junction bases: 10. CDR1 and CDR2 from the germline V gene are SGHRS and YFSETQ. The CDR3 region is CASTVGGLAGSYNEQFF. In nucleotides, the CDR3 is TGCGCCAGCACCGTGGGAGGACTAGCGGGAAGCTACAATGAGCAGTTCTTC. Looking up the rest from reference TRBV5-1 and TRBJ2-1 gives the full variable domain: KAGVTQTPRYLIKTRGQQVTLSCSPISGHRSVSWYQQTPGQGLQFLFEYFSETQRNKGNFPGRFSGRQFSNSRSEMNVSTLELGDSALYLCASTVGGLAGSYNEQFFGPGTRLTVL.

This clonotype was counted ten times or more. The rearrangement joins TRBV19 to TRBJ2-5, with unresolved D. Germline lookup yields CDR1 LNHDA and CDR2 SQIVND (reference sequence). The CDR3 has 13 amino acids. V dropped 3 bases and J dropped 1 base, with 6 bases sitting between them. The CDR3 region is CASSIPGQETQYF. DNA of the CDR3: TGTGCCAGTAGTATTCCGGGCCAAGAGACCCAGTACTTC.

This clonotype was detected many times. The rearrangement links TRBV5-1 to TRBJ2-3; TRBD1 is a possible D gene (5 bases). Germline values: CDR1 SGHRS, CDR2 YFSETQ. Trimming removed 6 bases at V and 0 bases at J, with 8 bases between. The CDR3 is made up of 13 amino acids. The CDR3 reads CASNPGSTDTQYF. DNA for the CDR3: TGCGCCAGCAATCCAGGGAGCACAGATACGCAGTATTTT. Complete variable domain (other parts from reference TRBV5-1 and TRBJ2-3): KAGVTQTPRYLIKTRGQQVTLSCSPISGHRSVSWYQQTPGQGLQFLFEYFSETQRNKGNFPGRFSGRQFSNSRSEMNVSTLELGDSALYLCASNPGSTDTQYFGPGTRLTVL.